This T cell receptor (beta chain) was captured by sequencing in a study of cytomegalovirus exposure and HLA in healthy donors. PCR primers comprised 60 Vbeta and 13 Jbeta primers. Method: immunoSEQ multiplex PCR; TCRdb's copy keeps in-frame clones and lacks some. Of some 110,000 clones listed, approximately 70% are singletons. The CDR3 is made up of 14 amino acids. The V gene end was trimmed by 4 bases and the J gene end by 0 bases; junction bases not matched to a gene: 3. Germline CDR1 SGHRS, CDR2 YFSETQ. Sequenced material: PBMCs. V usage is TRBV5-1 and J usage is TRBJ1-1; 7 positions match TRBD1. The source is a woman between 25 and 40 years old in good health and CMV-seronegative. CDR3 amino acids: CASSTQGMNTEAFF. For the CDR3, the DNA is TGCGCCAGCAGCACACAGGGGATGAACACTGAAGCTTTCTTT.